The TCR beta chain described here comes from a study of blood T cell repertoires in COVID-19. Study as a whole: Acute and convalescent COVID-19 samples came from the United States, Italy and Spain. From T cells, B-cell-depleted T cells, or PBMCs came the material, which was cDNA or gDNA.

Trimming stripped 2 bases from V and 0 bases from J, with 8 bases between. The germline CDR1 and CDR2 sequences are KGHSH and LQKENI. The CDR3 is 15 amino acids. This clone was recorded only once. Original handling: From reference gene primer amplification, estimates of nucleated cell counts were derived. Clones were sequenced by immunoSEQ multiplex PCR, and TCRdb holds only the in-frame ones, with some missing. V and J calls and clone size come straight from that table; D and trimming were deduced from the DNA. The repertoire holds about 190,000 clones, with roughly 80% as singletons. Seattle cases were enrolled at active infection and followed longitudinally.

This receptor was taken from a woman aged 55-69 years with COVID-19, enrolled during active disease. Sequenced: peripheral blood. V and J are TRBV18 and TRBJ2-1, with D perhaps TRBD2 (5 bases). CDR3 DNA sequence: TGTGCCAGCTCACCATCCGCGGGCTCCTACAATGAGCAGTTCTTC. The encoded protein is CASSPSAGSYNEQFF.